This T cell receptor beta chain was recorded in a study of human T cells and chemical hapten exposure. For the library, individual cDNA molecules each received unique molecular identifiers. TCRdb passed the reads through MiXCR, listing each CDR3 protein once. The sample records about 120,000 distinct CDR3 sequences, about 7.7% being singletons. This clonotype was detected many times. Antigen: not known. The authors' total RNA extraction used unfractionated whole blood. Study results and limitations: After DPC sensitization, TCRs above 1 in 1000 frequency showed no change.

The sequence was collected from a human donor in good health. Some clones in this sample may be carry-over from other donors' samples. The sample taken for sequencing was whole blood.

CDR3 amino acids: CASSLARGAFTEAFF. Written as DNA, the CDR3 is TGTGCCAGCAGCCTCGCGCGGGGGGCCTTCACTGAAGCTTTCTTT. This rearrangement joins TRBV7-9 to TRBJ1-1, with a possible D match to TRBD1 (6 bases). The V and J ends lost 5 bases and 4 bases respectively, with 17 bases between them. The germline V gene has CDR1 SEHNR and CDR2 FQNEAQ (reference sequence). There are 15 residues in the CDR3.